This TCR beta chain was sequenced in a study of cytotoxic CD8 clonotypes in ibrutinib-treated CLL. About the study: With a range of 6 to 36, the median treatment time before response samples were taken was over 9 months. Overall study results and limits: Different sampling times were used for sustained-remission and progressing patients. Under treatment, the uncommon public clonotypes either contracted or remained stable.

J lost 6 bases, V lost 5 bases, and 8 bases had no gene match. Germline assignment: CDR1 SGHVS and CDR2 FQNEAQ. CDR3 length equals 16 residues. This clone came up a few times. As yet, its antigen is unknown. The intended depth for sequencing was 1 in 200,000 to 1 in 1 million T cells. Some clones are missing from TCRdb's copy, which holds only in-frame ones; the method was immunoSEQ multiplex PCR. In the table there are roughly 150,000 clones, approximately 80% of which are singletons. The V gene is TRBV7-8, the J gene TRBJ2-3; 13 nucleotides match TRBD2. The sequenced sample was PBMCs, obtained after 24 months of ibrutinib treatment. The clonotype comes from a human donor with chronic lymphocytic leukemia. CDR3 sequence: CASSLRTSGSGDTQYF. The CDR3 bases are TGTGCCAGCAGCCTCCGGACTAGCGGGAGTGGGGATACGCAGTATTTT.